This TCR beta chain is drawn from a study of CD8 T cells in ankylosing spondylitis. There are a few counts of this clonotype. Its antigen is currently unknown. The CDR3 consists of 12 residues. CDR1 and CDR2 from the germline V gene are DFQATT and SNEGSKA (reference sequence). Trimming left V 3 bases short and J 3 bases short, with 7 bases between. The study, taken as a whole, reports: Ankylosing spondylitis blood appeared to be characterized by a TCR beta motif of 7 to 9 highly homologous variants. Matched ankylosing spondylitis synovial fluid reportedly contained a significantly enriched population of disease-linked clones.

Quantitative 5'-RACE with molecular barcodes was used to make the TCR beta libraries. From the 5' RACE reads, TCRdb called clonotypes with MiXCR, one entry per CDR3 protein. Among 100,000 to 150,000 distinct CDR3 sequences listed, over 15% were seen once. This TCR came from a male donor with ankylosing spondylitis. Specimen: blood, either unsorted or a sorted T cell fraction (not recorded which). The rearrangement uses TRBV20-1 and TRBJ2-3; D is ambiguous. CDR3 sequence: CSASKETDTQYF. In DNA, the CDR3 is TGCAGTGCTAGTAAAGAGACAGATACGCAGTATTTT.